This note documents a single T cell receptor (beta chain) sequence. The source of the sample is a study of PD-L1 blockade in urothelial cancer. Study-level background: Median T cell yield from blood was 141,255.

Clones were read by immunoSEQ multiplex PCR, and TCRdb kept only the in-frame ones, dropping some. Among more than 80,000 clones listed, more than 75% were seen once. Germline V gene lookup returns CDR1 SNHLY and CDR2 FYNNEI. With V trimmed by 8 bases and J by 1 base, 8 bases remained unmatched. The CDR3 loop spans 15 amino acids. The material was PBMCs, obtained around atezolizumab (anti-PD-L1) treatment. This chain joins TRBV2 and TRBJ1-3; 7 bases line up with TRBD1. The TCR originated in a man aged 65 to 85 with urothelial cancer. The CDR3 region is CASGVDRASGNTIYF. The CDR3 region has the DNA TGTGCCAGCGGGGTAGACAGGGCGTCTGGAAACACCATATATTTT.